The 20 T cell receptor beta chains listed next were all sequenced from one sample in a study of Ad26.COV2.S vaccination and SARS-CoV-2 variants. The data were produced by immunoSEQ multiplex PCR, yet TCRdb's version contains in-frame clones alone and is incomplete. This table holds fewer than 500,000 clones, 90% found once. Stated treatment: around 19 received Ad26.COV2.S at low or high dose, single or two shots; roughly five received placebo; per-sample allocation not given. Material that was analyzed had been drawn on day 63 after the first vaccine or placebo injection. The input for sequencing was peripheral blood, taken in a trial of Ad26.COV2.S vaccine versus placebo. Every receptor here comes from a person between 18 and 59 years old who received the Ad26.COV2.S COVID-19 vaccine or a placebo.

The rearrangement uses TRBV9 and TRBJ2-5; TRBD2 matches at 13 bases. The CDR3 runs 16 residues. The V gene's germline CDR1 is SGDLS and CDR2 YYNGEE. J gave up 4 bases and V 4 bases, and 7 bases lay outside the gene matches. The CDR3 loop is CASSRGLAGARETQYF. CDR3 sequence (DNA): TGTGCCAGCAGCCGCGGACTAGCGGGAGCCCGAGAGACCCAGTACTTC.

The chain couples TRBV23-1 to TRBJ2-5; 7 bases match TRBD2. TRBV23-1 is noted as an ORF with a role that remains uncertain. The CDR3 is made up of 15 amino acids. The trim removed 9 bases at V and 1 base at J, leaving 11 bases unmatched. The CDR3 spells CARPSSSGSQETQYF. Written as DNA, the CDR3 is TGCGCCAGACCGTCCAGTAGCGGGTCCCAAGAGACCCAGTACTTC.

The rearrangement uses TRBV7-8 and TRBJ1-5, with D possibly being TRBD1 (5 bases). In germline, CDR1 is SGHVS, CDR2 FQNEAQ. The CDR3 has 15 residues. Trimming removed 0 bases at V and 11 bases at J, with 17 bases between. This chain's CDR3 is CASSLASGGGGSQHF. The CDR3 DNA reads as TGTGCCAGCAGCTTAGCGTCCGGGGGTGGAGGGTCCCAGCATTTT.

This sequence joins TRBV30 and TRBJ1-5, with no clear D. CDR1 is GTSNPN and CDR2 is SVGIG in the germline V gene (reference sequence). The CDR3 spans 13 residues. The V end was cut by 3 bases, the J end by 4 bases, with 10 bases between. For the CDR3, the DNA is TGTGCCTGGAGAGCTAAGGGAAATCAGCCCCAGCATTTT. Amino acid sequence: CAWRAKGNQPQHF.

The chain combines TRBV7-9 with TRBJ2-7; D not certain. This CDR3 comprises 13 residues. The germline CDR1 and CDR2 sequences are SEHNR and FQNEAQ (reference sequence). Trimming cost V 3 bases and J 0 bases, with 6 bases left between them. The CDR3 region is CASSFGNSYEQYF. The CDR3 bases are TGTGCCAGCAGCTTTGGGAACTCCTACGAGCAGTACTTC.

A single count supports this clone. This chain uses TRBV9 with TRBJ2-1; 8 positions agree with TRBD2. Germline V CDR1 and CDR2: SGDLS, YYNGEE. This CDR3 is 16 amino acids long. J was trimmed by 6 bases and V by 0 bases; bases with no gene match: 8. CDR3 sequence (DNA): TGTGCCAGCAGCGTAGCTCGGGGCGGGAGGTTCAATGAGCAGTTCTTC. Translating it yields CASSVARGGRFNEQFF.

The CDR3 here is CASSIAGGRTVRQNIQYF. DNA of the CDR3: TGTGCCAGTAGTATAGCGGGAGGGCGTACGGTAAGACAAAACATTCAGTACTTC. The chain employs TRBV19 and TRBJ2-4; 8 bases agree with TRBD2. V dropped 1 base and J dropped 5; count of bases not matched to a gene: 13. Per germline, CDR1 LNHDA and CDR2 SQIVND (reference sequence). This CDR3 has 18 amino acids. Using reference TRBV19 and TRBJ2-4 for the parts outside the CDR3, the full variable domain is DGGITQSPKYLFRKEGQNVTLSCEQNLNHDAMYWYRQDPGQGLRLIYYSQIVNDFQKGDIAEGYSVSREKKESFPLTVTSAQKNPTAFYLCASSIAGGRTVRQNIQYFGAGTRLSVL.

V is TRBV24-1 and J is TRBJ1-5; no definite D call. The length of the CDR3 is 13 residues. The V and J ends lost 8 bases and 1 base respectively, with 8 bases between them. In germline, CDR1 is KGHDR, CDR2 SFDVKD. The CDR3: CATNSLSNQPQHF. CDR3 DNA: TGTGCCACCAATAGCCTAAGCAATCAGCCCCAGCATTTT.

This clone was recorded a few times. The chain carries TRBV29-1 and TRBJ2-7; 7 positions match TRBD1. V dropped 4 bases and J dropped 2; count of bases not matched to a gene: 8. The CDR3 is 14 amino acids. Germline V lookup: CDR1 SQVTM, CDR2 ANQGSEA. The CDR3 sequence: CSVVGSDRTYEQYF. Here the CDR3 DNA reads TGCAGCGTTGTCGGGTCGGACAGGACCTACGAGCAGTACTTC.

The rearrangement uses TRBV5-4 and TRBJ2-5; 9 nucleotides agree with TRBD2. The J segment lost 4 bases and the V segment lost 0 bases, leaving 7 bases of the junction unmatched. The CDR3 is 16 amino acids. Per germline, CDR1 SGHNT and CDR2 YYREEE (reference sequence). The CDR3 region is CASSLVGSGSRETQYF. CDR3 DNA sequence: TGTGCCAGCAGCTTGGTGGGTAGCGGGAGTAGAGAGACCCAGTACTTC.

The V and J genes are TRBV6-2 or TRBV6-3 and TRBJ2-7; 9 nucleotides align to TRBD2. The V segment lost 4 bases and the J segment 4 bases; nucleotides outside the gene matches: 5. CDR1 is MNHEY and CDR2 is SVGEGT in the germline V gene. The CDR3 has 14 residues. CDR3 loop: CASSWASGVYEQYF. CDR3 in DNA: TGTGCCAGCAGTTGGGCTAGCGGGGTTTACGAGCAGTACTTC.

The V call is TRBV27, the J call TRBJ2-7, with D uncertain. Trimming cost V 3 bases and J 7 bases, with 16 bases left between them. The CDR3 length is 14 residues. The germline V gene encodes CDR1 MNHEY and CDR2 SMNVEV (reference sequence). The CDR3 DNA is TGTGCCAGCAGTTTCCAGGCCCCAGTGGGAGAGCAGTACTTC. Amino acid sequence: CASSFQAPVGEQYF.

The V gene is TRBV7-2, the J gene TRBJ2-3; no firm D call. This CDR3 contains 15 residues. The V end was cut by 2 bases, the J end by 2 bases, with 11 bases between. CDR1 SGHTA and CDR2 FQGNSA come from the germline V gene. CDR3 in amino acids: CASSLLLRHTDTQYF. The CDR3 nucleotides are TGTGCCAGCAGCTTACTCCTCCGCCACACAGATACGCAGTATTTT.

The V and J genes are TRBV6-2 or TRBV6-3 and TRBJ2-2; the match to TRBD2 covers 8 bases. The germline gives CDR1 MNHEY, CDR2 SVGEGT. This CDR3 is 14 amino acids long. The trim removed 4 bases at V and 7 bases at J, leaving 5 bases unmatched. CDR3: CASSSGRAIGELFF. As DNA, the CDR3 is TGTGCCAGCAGTTCCGGGAGGGCAATCGGGGAGCTGTTTTTT.

The J gene is TRBJ2-1, the V gene TRBV18, with 10 bases fitting TRBD2. The CDR3 spans 16 residues. Germline CDR1 KGHSH, CDR2 LQKENI. With 6 bases clipped from V and 7 bases from J, the junction kept 12 bases outside the gene matches. This CDR3 reads CASSPELAGLGNEQFF. DNA of the CDR3: TGTGCCAGCTCTCCGGAACTAGCGGGATTAGGTAATGAGCAGTTCTTC.

This clone has a single count. The CDR3 DNA reads as TGTGCCAGCAGTTATTCGAGTACCTACGAGCAGTACTTC. Translating it yields CASSYSSTYEQYF. This chain links TRBV6-2 or TRBV6-3 with TRBJ2-7; D gene ambiguous. The V end was cut by 3 bases, the J end by 2 bases, with 8 bases between. This CDR3 has 13 amino acids. CDR1 is MNHEY and CDR2 is SVGEGT in the germline V gene.

This clone was observed a handful of times. V is TRBV3-1 (or the pseudogene TRBV3-2) and J is TRBJ1-1, with D hard to call. There are 15 residues in the CDR3. Trimming took 5 bases from V and 0 from J, leaving 13 bases between them. Germline CDR1 and CDR2: LGHDT and YNNKEL (reference sequence). The CDR3 here is CASSRPGQVNTEAFF. The CDR3 nucleotides are TGTGCCAGCAGCAGACCCGGGCAGGTGAACACTGAAGCTTTCTTT.

V and J are TRBV7-2 and TRBJ2-2; no reliable D call. Trimming took off 5 bases at V and 5 bases at J, with 9 bases between the two ends. This CDR3 has 13 residues. Germline V lookup: CDR1 SGHTA, CDR2 FQGNSA. CDR3 amino acids: CASSPVGTGELFF. CDR3 in DNA: TGTGCCAGCAGCCCGGTTGGAACCGGGGAGCTGTTTTTT.

A remark on this clone: Other nucleotide sequences in the sample specify the same CDR3. The V gene is TRBV5-1, the J gene TRBJ1-1; TRBD1 matches 11 bases. CDR1 is SGHRS, CDR2 YFSETQ, per germline. This CDR3 spans 14 amino acids. V lost 4 bases and J lost 5; bases outside the gene matches: 4. The CDR3 DNA sequence: TGCGCCAGCAGCCTCGGACAGGGGGCTACTGAAGCTTTCTTT. This sequence encodes CASSLGQGATEAFF.

This chain connects TRBV27 to TRBJ1-1, with a weak D call TRBD1 (5 bases). Looked up from germline, CDR1 is MNHEY and CDR2 is SMNVEV (reference sequence). The CDR3 loop spans 14 amino acids. V was clipped by 4 bases and J by 4 bases, with 13 bases between them. The DNA for the CDR3 is TGTGCCAGCAGTTCCCTGGGGGGTGGCACTGAAGCTTTCTTT. Protein product: CASSSLGGGTEAFF.